Listed below are T cell receptor beta chains from one sample, sequenced in a study of T cells in Graves' hyperthyroidism and ophthalmopathy. MiXCR, run by TCRdb on the multiplex PCR reads, gives a single entry per CDR3 protein. The table has roughly 650,000 distinct CDR3 sequences, roughly 16% seen once. The source material was blood. These receptors were collected from a woman aged 40 to 49 with Graves' ophthalmopathy. Both conserved end residues are part of each CDR3. D genes are given only for firm matches. Not every row has a clone size; where given, it reads once, few, many or a size class.

v_call,d_call,j_call,clone_size,cdr3_nt,cdr3_aa
TRBV12-3/TRBV12-4,TRBD1,TRBJ1-2,many,TGTGCCAGCAGTTTGTCGGGGACAGTCGCTAGTGGCTACACCTTC,CASSLSGTVASGYTF
TRBV11-2,-,TRBJ2-3,many,TGTGCCAGCAGCCAAGTAGTGGATACGCAGTATTTT,CASSQVVDTQYF
TRBV2,-,TRBJ2-5,many,TGTGCCGGCGGACTGGGCGAGACCCAGTACTTC,CAGGLGETQYF
TRBV28,TRBD2,TRBJ2-7,-,TGTGCCAGCAGAGCTAGCGGGAGACCCTACGAGCAGTACTTC,CASRASGRPYEQYF
TRBV18,-,TRBJ1-1,many,TGTGCCAGCTCACCACCGCATACCTTCTTAGGGGCTTTCTTT,CASSPPHTFLGAFF
TRBV5-1,-,TRBJ1-2,-,TGCGCCAGCAGCTTTTCCAGGGCCTATGGCTACACCTTC,CASSFSRAYGYTF
TRBV12-3/TRBV12-4,-,TRBJ2-1,-,TGTGCCAGCAGTTTCTACAGGCATCCTACGGGTAATGAGCAGTTCTTC,CASSFYRHPTGNEQFF
TRBV7-2,-,TRBJ1-5,few,TGTGCCAGCAGCTTACGGACAAATCAGCCCCAGCATTTT,CASSLRTNQPQHF
TRBV12-3/TRBV12-4,-,TRBJ2-5,-,TGTGCCTCCGGGGTACTAGGGCTCCAAGAGACCCAGTACTTC,CASGVLGLQETQYF
TRBV27,-,TRBJ2-5,-,TGTGCCAGCAGTTCCGGGACACATAGGGCCCAGTACTTC,CASSSGTHRAQYF
TRBV11-2,-,TRBJ1-6,-,TGTGCCAGCAGCTTAGCGGACAGCTATAATTCACCCCTCCACTTT,CASSLADSYNSPLHF
TRBV19,TRBD1,TRBJ1-5,few,TGTGCCAGTCAAACAGGGGGCAATCAGCCCCAGCATTTT,CASQTGGNQPQHF
TRBV6-1,-,TRBJ1-5,few,TGTGCCAGCAGTCTCACTATTGATAGCAATCAGCCCCAGCATTTT,CASSLTIDSNQPQHF
TRBV3-1,-,TRBJ2-6,few,TGTGCCAGCAGCCAAGAATGGACAGAGTCTGGGGCCAACGTCCTGACTTTC,CASSQEWTESGANVLTF
TRBV7-9,TRBD1,TRBJ1-1,-,TGTGCCAGCAGCTTAGAGGGACAGGGTCTCACTGAAGCTTTCTTT,CASSLEGQGLTEAFF
TRBV7-3,-,TRBJ2-5,-,TGTGCCAGCAGCTTAACGGTTTGGTTGCAAGAGACCCAGTACTTC,CASSLTVWLQETQYF
TRBV27,TRBD2,TRBJ2-1,many,TGTGCCAGCAGTCCGGGACTAGCCAGCAATGAGCAGTTCTTC,CASSPGLASNEQFF
TRBV2,-,TRBJ1-6,many,TGTGCCAGCAGCCTCAGGGGCGGGGATAATTCACCCCTCCACTTT,CASSLRGGDNSPLHF
TRBV20-1,TRBD1,TRBJ2-7,many,TGCAGTCCCGGGGACAGGGACGAGCAGTACTTC,CSPGDRDEQYF
TRBV11-2,TRBD2,TRBJ2-5,many,TGTGCCAGCAGCCCACCGGGACTAGCGGGGGGGCCGGTAGAGACCCAGTACTTC,CASSPPGLAGGPVETQYF
TRBV6-1,-,TRBJ2-3,-,TGTGCCAGCAGTGGACAGGCATCTAGCACAGATACGCAGTATTTT,CASSGQASSTDTQYF
TRBV20-1,-,TRBJ2-5,many,TGCAGTGCTAGAGATCGGCCGGAGCGGTACCAAGAGACCCAGTACTTC,CSARDRPERYQETQYF
TRBV28,-,TRBJ2-7,few,TGTGCCAGCAGTCCACAGGGAGAGGGGACTAAAGAGCAGTACTTC,CASSPQGEGTKEQYF
TRBV6-5,-,TRBJ2-6,-,TGTGCCAGCAGTTTTTTGTGGGTGACAGCCTCCTCTGGGGCCAACGTCCCGACTTTC,CASSFLWVTASSGANVPTF
TRBV25-1,-,TRBJ2-1,-,TGTGCCAGCAGTGAATCGCGTCCAGGGAACAATGAGCAGTTCTTC,CASSESRPGNNEQFF
TRBV20-1,-,TRBJ1-1,few,TGCAGTGCTAGACTGGGACAATTGAACACTGAAGCTTTCTTT,CSARLGQLNTEAFF
TRBV3-1,-,TRBJ1-6,-,TGTGCCAGCAGCCAGAAAGGGCACCTCAATTCACCCCTCCACTTT,CASSQKGHLNSPLHF
TRBV5-5,-,TRBJ2-7,few,TGTGCCAGCACTCGCTGGGACGGATCCTACGAGCAGTACTTC,CASTRWDGSYEQYF
TRBV3-1,-,TRBJ1-1,many,TGTGCCAGCAGCCGGGCCTTAAACACTGAAGCTTTCTTT,CASSRALNTEAFF
TRBV18,-,TRBJ1-6,many,TGTGCCAGCTCACCCTCTAATTCACCCCTCCACTTT,CASSPSNSPLHF
TRBV30,-,TRBJ1-5,many,TGTGCCTGGAGTCCACAGAGCAGCAATCAGCCCCAGCATTTT,CAWSPQSSNQPQHF
TRBV7-9,TRBD2,TRBJ2-3,-,TGTGCCAGCAGCAGAGGACTAGTCGATTCAGATACGCAGTATTTT,CASSRGLVDSDTQYF